The 9 T cell receptor beta chains below come from one sample, sequenced in a study of blood T cells in healthy people across ages. The authors ran a second PCR of roughly 6 to 12 cycles using a sample-barcoded 5' primer and a J-beta primer mix. TCRdb reprocessed the 5' RACE reads with MiXCR, giving one entry per CDR3 protein. The sample lists about 1,800,000 distinct CDR3 sequences, over 25% seen once, with 6.5% to 8.5% in the top ten. The sequenced material came from blood. Receptors were obtained from a young woman in good health.

This clonotype came up a few times. This rearrangement joins TRBV7-2 to TRBJ1-5; 7 bases map to TRBD1. The CDR3 has 16 residues. J gave up 0 bases and V 5 bases, and 7 bases lay outside the gene matches. Germline assignment: CDR1 SGHTA and CDR2 FQGNSA. In nucleotides, the CDR3 is TGTGCCAGCAGCCCCCCGGGACAGACTAGCAATCAGCCCCAGCATTTT. It specifies CASSPPGQTSNQPQHF.

This clonotype was detected ten times or more. V is TRBV7-9 and J is TRBJ2-1, with TRBD1 matching 7 bases. With V trimmed by 5 bases and J by 10 bases, 5 bases remained unmatched. This CDR3 has 12 residues. Germline CDR1 SEHNR, CDR2 FQNEAQ (reference sequence). CDR3 sequence: CASSPSTGEQFF. CDR3 nucleotides: TGTGCCAGCAGCCCCTCGACAGGGGAGCAGTTCTTC. Using reference TRBV7-9 and TRBJ2-1 for the parts outside the CDR3, the full variable domain is DTGVSQNPRHKITKRGQNVTFRCDPISEHNRLYWYRQTLGQGPEFLTYFQNEAQLEKSRLLSDRFSAERPKGSFSTLEIQRTEQGDSAMYLCASSPSTGEQFFGPGTRLTVL.

In this sample, this clonotype turned up a few times. In DNA, the CDR3 is TGTGCCAGCAGCCTAGGGGGACAGGTGTGGAATGAGCAGTTCTTC. Protein: CASSLGGQVWNEQFF. The chain is built from TRBV7-9 and TRBJ2-1; 8 bases map to TRBD1. Germline V gives CDR1 SEHNR, CDR2 FQNEAQ (reference sequence). There are 15 residues in the CDR3. The J segment lost 7 bases and the V segment lost 5 bases, leaving 10 bases of the junction unmatched. The whole variable domain, filled in from reference TRBV7-9 and TRBJ2-1, reads DTGVSQNPRHKITKRGQNVTFRCDPISEHNRLYWYRQTLGQGPEFLTYFQNEAQLEKSRLLSDRFSAERPKGSFSTLEIQRTEQGDSAMYLCASSLGGQVWNEQFFGPGTRLTVL.

This clonotype has only a few counts. One end of the junction varies from germline; a read error may be responsible. The V and J genes are TRBV2 and TRBJ2-2; tentative D call: TRBD1 (6 bases). Germline assignment: CDR1 SNHLY and CDR2 FYNNEI. The CDR3 loop spans 15 amino acids. The CDR3 loop reads CASSVDSGSTGELFF. DNA of the CDR3: TGTGCCAGCAGCGTGGACAGTGGAAGCACCGGGGAGTTGTTTTTT.

Details on this clonotype: A junction end diverges from the germline sequence, so it may reflect a read error. This sequence joins TRBV7-2 and TRBJ2-2; 7 nucleotides match TRBD1. Germline V lookup: CDR1 SGHTA, CDR2 FQGNSA. The CDR3 runs 16 residues. CDR3 coding DNA: TGTGCCAGCAGCTCGAGGGGGCGCCTGAACACCGGGAAGCTGTTTTTT. Translation gives CASSSRGRLNTGKLFF.

The chain couples TRBV5-1 to TRBJ2-7; D gene uncertain. The CDR3 covers 13 residues. Trimming stripped 4 bases from V and 5 bases from J, with 13 bases between. In germline, CDR1 is SGHRS, CDR2 YFSETQ. The CDR3 DNA follows: TGCGCCAGCAGCCCATCTAGTACCAACGAGCAGTACTTC. Protein sequence: CASSPSSTNEQYF.

The chain uses TRBV7-9 and TRBJ2-5, with 7 bases aligning to TRBD1. Trimming removed 5 bases from V and 1 base from J; junction bases left unmatched: 7. This CDR3 region has 15 residues. Germline V gene sequence: CDR1 SEHNR, CDR2 FQNEAQ (reference sequence). The CDR3 nucleotides read TGTGCCAGCAGCCCACCAGGGACAGTCCAAGAGACCCAGTACTTC. It yields the protein CASSPPGTVQETQYF.

As regards this clonotype: This may come from a read error, since a much larger clone is one base off. CDR3 bases: TGCAGTGCTAACTCCCACGGAAAACAAGAGACCCAGTTCTTC. Its protein is CSANSHGKQETQFF. The chain recombines TRBV20-1 with TRBJ2-5; D ambiguous. The J call is doubtful: the DNA matches TRBJ2-1 better. Looked up from germline, CDR1 is DFQATT and CDR2 is SNEGSKA (reference sequence). CDR3 size: 14 residues.

This clonotype was recorded a few times. The gene calls are TRBV6-2 or TRBV6-3 and TRBJ2-7; TRBD1 matches 7 bases. Germline loops: CDR1 MNHEY, CDR2 SVGEGT. The CDR3 covers 12 residues. V trimming: 7 bases; J trimming: 6 bases; junction bases outside the gene matches: 6. CDR3 DNA: TGTGCCAGCAAGGACAGGTTCACCGAGCAGTACTTC. Translated: CASKDRFTEQYF.